A selection of T cell receptor beta chains follows, all from one sample in a study of blood T cells in healthy people across ages. TCRdb re-called the 5' RACE reads with MiXCR, one entry per CDR3 protein. The data show about 940,000 distinct CDR3 sequences, approximately 49% seen once. Sequenced material: blood. These receptors were obtained from a man aged 25 to 40 in good health. CDR3s include the opening cysteine and the closing phenylalanine or tryptophan. A D gene is named only where the DNA matches it firmly. Clone size is given for some rows only: seen once, a few or many times, or a class if the clone is expanded.

j_call,d_call,clone_size,v_call,cdr3_aa,cdr3_nt
TRBJ2-2,-,-,TRBV20-1,CSARDGHSTGTGELFF,TGCAGTGCTAGAGATGGACATTCAACGGGGACCGGGGAGCTGTTTTTT
TRBJ2-7,-,-,TRBV12-3/TRBV12-4,CASSSDLGSYEQYF,TGTGCCAGCAGTTCGGATCTGGGCTCCTACGAGCAGTACTTC
TRBJ2-7,-,-,TRBV6-1,CASSVQGQKTYEQYF,TGTGCCAGCAGTGTGCAGGGGCAGAAAACCTACGAGCAGTACTTC
TRBJ2-3,-,-,TRBV12-3/TRBV12-4,CASSYGGRSDTQYF,TGTGCCAGCAGCTATGGGGGGAGATCGGATACGCAGTATTTT
TRBJ2-3,-,once,TRBV12-3/TRBV12-4,CASRVLGFTDTQYF,TGTGCCAGCAGGGTCCTAGGGTTCACAGATACGCAGTATTTT
TRBJ2-2,TRBD1,-,TRBV6-5,CASRQGQGETGELFF,TGTGCCAGCAGACAGGGACAGGGGGAAACCGGGGAGCTGTTTTTT
TRBJ2-7,-,few,TRBV6-2/TRBV6-3,CASAASGEQYF,TGTGCCAGCGCAGCCTCTGGCGAGCAGTACTTC
TRBJ2-3,-,-,TRBV7-3,CASSSGSLDTQYF,TGTGCCAGCAGCTCAGGTTCCTTGGATACGCAGTATTTT
TRBJ2-3,TRBD2,-,TRBV6-2/TRBV6-3,CASSFSLAGRQYF,TGTGCCAGCAGTTTCTCTCTAGCGGGGAGGCAGTATTTT
TRBJ2-7,TRBD1,few,TRBV6-1,CASSDGTGPYEQYF,TGTGCCAGCAGTGACGGGACAGGACCCTACGAGCAGTACTTC
TRBJ2-1,-,-,TRBV5-6,CASSFGIAQFF,TGTGCCAGCAGCTTCGGGATCGCGCAGTTCTTC
TRBJ2-6,-,-,TRBV28,CASSLGITGANVLTF,TGTGCCAGCAGTTTAGGAATCACTGGGGCCAACGTCCTGACTTTC
TRBJ2-3,-,-,TRBV20-1,CSARQASEGDTQYF,TGCAGTGCTAGGCAGGCTAGCGAGGGGGATACGCAGTATTTT
TRBJ2-3,-,-,TRBV11-3,CASSFRYTQYF,TGTGCCAGCAGCTTCCGGTATACGCAGTATTTT
TRBJ2-1,-,-,TRBV11-3,CASSRRVAAYHPGDPYNEQFF,TGTGCCAGCAGCCGGAGAGTAGCGGCTTATCACCCAGGGGACCCCTACAATGAGCAGTTCTTC
TRBJ1-2,-,few,TRBV30,CAWIRDGSYGYTF,TGTGCCTGGATTAGGGACGGATCATATGGCTACACCTTC
TRBJ2-1,-,few,TRBV7-2,CAIHPSSYNEQFF,TGTGCCATCCATCCGAGCTCCTACAATGAGCAGTTCTTC
TRBJ1-2,TRBD1,-,TRBV6-6,CASSDPGGLRYGYTF,TGTGCCAGCAGTGACCCAGGGGGTTTACGCTATGGCTACACCTTC
TRBJ1-5,-,-,TRBV19,CASSLTLGTGKSQPQHF,TGTGCCAGTAGTTTAACTCTTGGGACGGGGAAGAGTCAGCCCCAGCATTTT
TRBJ2-5,-,-,TRBV28,CASSSPGVRETQYF,TGTGCCAGCAGTTCCCCGGGGGTTCGAGAGACCCAGTACTTC
TRBJ1-2,-,-,TRBV7-9,CAGSLVGVKAHGYTF,TGTGCCGGCAGCTTAGTGGGGGTAAAGGCGCATGGCTACACCTTC
TRBJ1-4,-,few,TRBV5-1,CASSPMTGRGEKLFF,TGCGCCAGCAGCCCCATGACAGGACGGGGCGAAAAACTGTTTTTT